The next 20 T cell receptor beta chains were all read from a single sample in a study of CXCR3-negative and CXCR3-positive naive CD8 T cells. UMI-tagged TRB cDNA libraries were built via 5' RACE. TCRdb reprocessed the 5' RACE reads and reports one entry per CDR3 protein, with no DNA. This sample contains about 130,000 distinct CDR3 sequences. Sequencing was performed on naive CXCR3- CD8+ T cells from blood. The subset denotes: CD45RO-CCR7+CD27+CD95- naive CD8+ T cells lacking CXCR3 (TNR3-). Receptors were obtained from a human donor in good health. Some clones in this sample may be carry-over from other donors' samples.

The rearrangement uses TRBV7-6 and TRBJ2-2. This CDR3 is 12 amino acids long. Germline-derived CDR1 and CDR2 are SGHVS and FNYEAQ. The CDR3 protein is CASSFATGELFF.

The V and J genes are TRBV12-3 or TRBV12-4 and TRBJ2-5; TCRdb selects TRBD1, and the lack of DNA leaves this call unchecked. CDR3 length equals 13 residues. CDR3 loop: CASSSDSQETQYF.

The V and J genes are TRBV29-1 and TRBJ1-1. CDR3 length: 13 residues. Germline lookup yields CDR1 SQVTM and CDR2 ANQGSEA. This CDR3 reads CSVSIGMNTEAFF.

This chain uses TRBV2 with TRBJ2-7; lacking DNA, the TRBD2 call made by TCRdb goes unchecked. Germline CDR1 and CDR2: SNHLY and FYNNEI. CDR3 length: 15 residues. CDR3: CASRGLAGGPYEQYF.

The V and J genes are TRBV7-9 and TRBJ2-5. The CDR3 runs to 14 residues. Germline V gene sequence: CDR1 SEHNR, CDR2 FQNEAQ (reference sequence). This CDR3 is CASRGTGDQETQYF. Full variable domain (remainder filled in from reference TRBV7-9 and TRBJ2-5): DTGVSQNPRHKITKRGQNVTFRCDPISEHNRLYWYRQTLGQGPEFLTYFQNEAQLEKSRLLSDRFSAERPKGSFSTLEIQRTEQGDSAMYLCASRGTGDQETQYFGPGTRLLVL.

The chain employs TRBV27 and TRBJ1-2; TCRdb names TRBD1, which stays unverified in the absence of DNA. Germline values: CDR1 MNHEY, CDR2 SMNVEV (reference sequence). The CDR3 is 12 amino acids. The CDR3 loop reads CASSPDRTGYTF.

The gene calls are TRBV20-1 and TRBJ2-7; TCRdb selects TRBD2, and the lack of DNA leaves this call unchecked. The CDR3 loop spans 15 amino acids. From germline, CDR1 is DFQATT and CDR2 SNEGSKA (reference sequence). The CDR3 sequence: CSTGGLAGNSYEQYF.

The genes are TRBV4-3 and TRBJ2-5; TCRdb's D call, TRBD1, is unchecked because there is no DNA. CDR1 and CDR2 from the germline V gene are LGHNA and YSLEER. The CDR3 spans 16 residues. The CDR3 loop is CASSQATGTPEKTQYF.

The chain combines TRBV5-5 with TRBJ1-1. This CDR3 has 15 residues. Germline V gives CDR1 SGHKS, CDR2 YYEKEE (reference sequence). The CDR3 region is CASSQSGDMNTEAFF.

CDR3 protein: CASSPGTGVEKLFF. The chain is built from TRBV12-3 or TRBV12-4 and TRBJ1-4; there is no DNA to check the TCRdb D call of TRBD1. The CDR3 has 14 residues.

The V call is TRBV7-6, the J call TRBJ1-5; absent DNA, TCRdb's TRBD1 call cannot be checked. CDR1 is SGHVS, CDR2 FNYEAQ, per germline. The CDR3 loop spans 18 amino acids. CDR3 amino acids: CASSPHGQGPVYNQPQHF.

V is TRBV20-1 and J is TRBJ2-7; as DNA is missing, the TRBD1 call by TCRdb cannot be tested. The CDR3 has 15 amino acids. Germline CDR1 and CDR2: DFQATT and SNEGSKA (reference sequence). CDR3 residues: CSAWGSRVDPGEQYF.

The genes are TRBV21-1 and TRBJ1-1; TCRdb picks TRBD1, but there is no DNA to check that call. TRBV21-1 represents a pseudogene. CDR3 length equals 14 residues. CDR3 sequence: CASIPGADGTEAFF.

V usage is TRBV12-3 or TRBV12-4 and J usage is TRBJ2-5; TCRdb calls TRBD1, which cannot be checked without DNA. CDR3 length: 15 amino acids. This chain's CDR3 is CASSLTRRVGETQYF.

The CDR3 loop reads CASSLMRGPGELFF. This rearrangement joins TRBV7-9 to TRBJ2-2; without DNA, the TCRdb call of TRBD1 cannot be checked. The CDR3 length is 14 residues. Germline-derived CDR1 and CDR2 are SEHNR and FQNEAQ (reference sequence).

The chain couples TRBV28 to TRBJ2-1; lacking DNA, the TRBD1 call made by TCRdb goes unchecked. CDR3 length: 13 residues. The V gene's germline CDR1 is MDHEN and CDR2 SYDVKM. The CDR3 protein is CASSLTVYNEQFF.

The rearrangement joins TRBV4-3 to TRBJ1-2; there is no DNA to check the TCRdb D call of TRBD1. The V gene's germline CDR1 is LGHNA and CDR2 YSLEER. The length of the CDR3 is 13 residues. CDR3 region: CASSPTGNYGYTF.

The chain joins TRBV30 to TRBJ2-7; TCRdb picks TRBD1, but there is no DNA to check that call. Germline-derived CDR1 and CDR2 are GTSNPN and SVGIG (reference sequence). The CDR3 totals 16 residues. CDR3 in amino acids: CAWREPGTGGGYEQYF. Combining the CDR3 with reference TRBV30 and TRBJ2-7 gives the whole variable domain SQTIHQWPATLVQPVGSPLSLECTVEGTSNPNLYWYRQAAGRGLQLLFYSVGIGQISSEVPQNLSASRPQDRQFILSSKKLLLSDSGFYLCAWREPGTGGGYEQYFGPGTRLTVT.

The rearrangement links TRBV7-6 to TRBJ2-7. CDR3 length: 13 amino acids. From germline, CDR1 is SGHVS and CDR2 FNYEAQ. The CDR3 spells CASSLEADNEQYF.

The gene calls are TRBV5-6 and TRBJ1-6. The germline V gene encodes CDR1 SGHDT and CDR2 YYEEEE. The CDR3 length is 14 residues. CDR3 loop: CASSPQSYNSPLHF.